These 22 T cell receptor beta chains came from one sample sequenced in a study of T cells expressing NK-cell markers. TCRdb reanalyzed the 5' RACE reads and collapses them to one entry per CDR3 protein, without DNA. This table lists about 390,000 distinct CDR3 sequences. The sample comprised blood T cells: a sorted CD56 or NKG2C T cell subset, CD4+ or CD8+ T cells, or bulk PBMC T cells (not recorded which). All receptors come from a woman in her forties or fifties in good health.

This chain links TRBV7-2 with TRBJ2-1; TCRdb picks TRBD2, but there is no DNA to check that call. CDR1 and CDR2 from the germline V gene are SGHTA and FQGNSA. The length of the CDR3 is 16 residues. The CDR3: CASSPRPGLAVPGQFF.

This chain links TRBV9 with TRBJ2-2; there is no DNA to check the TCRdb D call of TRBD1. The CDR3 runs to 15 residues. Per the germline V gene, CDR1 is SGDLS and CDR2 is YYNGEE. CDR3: CASSKGGKNTGELFF.

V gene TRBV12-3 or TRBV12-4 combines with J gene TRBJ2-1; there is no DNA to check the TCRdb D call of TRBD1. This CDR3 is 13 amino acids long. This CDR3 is CAIDRGGYNEQFF.

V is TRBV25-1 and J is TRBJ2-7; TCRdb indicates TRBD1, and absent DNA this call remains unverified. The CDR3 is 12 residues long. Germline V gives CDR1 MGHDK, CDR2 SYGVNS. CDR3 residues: CASSEQGYEQYF.

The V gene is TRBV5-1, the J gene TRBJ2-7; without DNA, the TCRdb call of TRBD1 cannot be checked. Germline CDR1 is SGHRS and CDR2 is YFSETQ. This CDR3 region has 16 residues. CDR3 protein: CASTPGHPGVSYEQYF.

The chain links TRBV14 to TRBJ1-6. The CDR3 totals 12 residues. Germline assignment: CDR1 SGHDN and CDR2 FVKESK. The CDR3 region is CASSLMSSPLHF.

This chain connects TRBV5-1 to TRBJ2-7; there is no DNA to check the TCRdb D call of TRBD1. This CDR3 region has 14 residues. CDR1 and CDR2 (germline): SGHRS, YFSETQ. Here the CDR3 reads CASSLWQGAYEQYF.

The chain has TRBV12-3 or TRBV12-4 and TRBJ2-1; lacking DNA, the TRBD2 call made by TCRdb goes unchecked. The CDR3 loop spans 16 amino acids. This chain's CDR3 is CASSGLVAEIPNEQFF.

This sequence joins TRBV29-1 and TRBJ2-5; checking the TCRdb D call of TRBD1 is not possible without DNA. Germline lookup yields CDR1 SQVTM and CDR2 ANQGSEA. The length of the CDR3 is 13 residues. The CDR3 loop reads CSGGGAFSPTQYF.

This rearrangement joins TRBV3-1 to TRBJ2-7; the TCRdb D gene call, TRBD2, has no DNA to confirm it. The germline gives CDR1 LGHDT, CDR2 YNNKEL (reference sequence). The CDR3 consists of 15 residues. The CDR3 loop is CASSQGGLAGYEQYF.

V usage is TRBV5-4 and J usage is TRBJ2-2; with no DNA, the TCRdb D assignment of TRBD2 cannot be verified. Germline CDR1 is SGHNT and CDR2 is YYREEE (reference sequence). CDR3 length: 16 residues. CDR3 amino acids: CASSSPSGRAVGELFF.

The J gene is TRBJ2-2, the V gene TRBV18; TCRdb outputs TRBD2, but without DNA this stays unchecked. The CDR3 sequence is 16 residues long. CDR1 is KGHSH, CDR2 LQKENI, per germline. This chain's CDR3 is CASSPRTSGMNGELFF.

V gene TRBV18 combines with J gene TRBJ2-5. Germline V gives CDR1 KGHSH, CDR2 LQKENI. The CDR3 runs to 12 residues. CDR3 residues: CASSLFSKTQYF.

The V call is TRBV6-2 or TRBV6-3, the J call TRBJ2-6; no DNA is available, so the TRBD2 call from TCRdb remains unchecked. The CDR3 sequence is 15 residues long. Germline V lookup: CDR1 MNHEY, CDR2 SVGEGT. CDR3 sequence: CASSDEGSGANVLTF.

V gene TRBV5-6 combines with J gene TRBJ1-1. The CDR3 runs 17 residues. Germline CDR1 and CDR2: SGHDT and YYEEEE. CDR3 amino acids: CASSSYLGGGMNTEAFF.

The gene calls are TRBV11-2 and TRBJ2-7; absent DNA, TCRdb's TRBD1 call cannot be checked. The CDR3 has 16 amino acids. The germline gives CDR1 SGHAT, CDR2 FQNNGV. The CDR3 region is CASSQKSWDRGHEQYF.

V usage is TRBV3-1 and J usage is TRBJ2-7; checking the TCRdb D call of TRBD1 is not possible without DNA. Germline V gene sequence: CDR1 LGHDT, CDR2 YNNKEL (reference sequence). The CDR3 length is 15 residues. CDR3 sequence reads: CASSPTLDGSYEQYF.

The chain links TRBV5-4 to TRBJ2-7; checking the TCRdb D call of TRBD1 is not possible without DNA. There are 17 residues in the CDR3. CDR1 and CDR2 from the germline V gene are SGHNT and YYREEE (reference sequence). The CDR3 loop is CASSLSMRTISSYEQYF.

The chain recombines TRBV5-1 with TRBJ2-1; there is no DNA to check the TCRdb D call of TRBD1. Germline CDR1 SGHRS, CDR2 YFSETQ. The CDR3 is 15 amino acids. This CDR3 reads CASSPTGIPPNEQFF.

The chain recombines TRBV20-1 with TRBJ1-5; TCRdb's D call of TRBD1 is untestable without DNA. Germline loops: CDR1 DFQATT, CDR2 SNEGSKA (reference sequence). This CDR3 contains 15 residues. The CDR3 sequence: CSARVGGQFHQPQHF.

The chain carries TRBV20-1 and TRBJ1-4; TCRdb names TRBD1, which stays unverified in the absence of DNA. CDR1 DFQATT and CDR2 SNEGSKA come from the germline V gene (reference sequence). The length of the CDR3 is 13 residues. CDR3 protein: CSAWGSFGEKLFF.

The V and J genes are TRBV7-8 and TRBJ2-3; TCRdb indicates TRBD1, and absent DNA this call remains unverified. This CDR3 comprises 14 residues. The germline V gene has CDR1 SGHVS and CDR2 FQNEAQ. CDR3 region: CASSPGGSTDTQYF.